The T cell receptor beta chain under discussion was sequenced for a study of blood T cell repertoires in COVID-19. Across the study: COVID-19 samples, acute and convalescent, were from the United States, Italy and Spain.

V was pared by 0 bases and J by 5 bases, with 16 bases between. Germline V CDR1 and CDR2: LGHNA, YSLEER. The CDR3 has 16 amino acids. Per the study methods: Amplification from reference gene primers served as the basis for estimated nucleated cell counts. Only in-frame clones appear in the TCRdb table, and some are missing; sequencing was by immunoSEQ multiplex PCR. That table furnishes V, J and clone size, whereas the DNA furnished D and trimming. The sample has roughly 250,000 clones; 85% to 90% are singletons. Cohorts were assigned according to the clinical history that participants reported. Recovery among Cohort 3 donors was established by two negative PCRs, clearance, or symptom resolution.

The sequencing input was PBMCs or T cells enriched from blood (not recorded which). This chain joins TRBV4-3 and TRBJ1-1; no clear D gene. This clonotype was obtained from a woman in her fifties or sixties who had recovered from COVID-19. The CDR3 region has the DNA TGCGCCAGCAGCCAAGATTTGTCGGACGGGGTTACTGAAGCTTTCTTT. Translating gives CASSQDLSDGVTEAFF.